One and the same sample provided the 25 T cell receptor beta chains below, sequenced in a study of blood T cell repertoires in COVID-19. Measured with immunoSEQ multiplex PCR; TCRdb has only the in-frame clones, and not every one. The profile covers approximately 260,000 clones, with around 90% appearing a single time and around 2% taken by the ten largest. Source material: peripheral blood. The receptors stem from a man in his fifties with acute or convalescent COVID-19.

The J gene is TRBJ1-1, the V gene TRBV29-1; D is unresolved. Trimming stripped 8 bases from V and 3 bases from J, with 22 bases between. The germline gives CDR1 SQVTM, CDR2 ANQGSEA. CDR3 size: 15 residues. The CDR3 sequence: CSFSPGAGRYTEAFF. The CDR3 DNA reads TGCAGCTTCTCGCCCGGTGCAGGAAGATACACTGAAGCTTTCTTT.

The chain employs TRBV6-5 and TRBJ1-2; 9 bases agree with TRBD1. Germline loops: CDR1 MNHEY, CDR2 SVGAGI. The CDR3 totals 13 residues. The junction had 4 bases not matched to a gene; V was cut back by 5 bases and J by 6 bases. Here the CDR3 DNA reads TGTGCCAGCAGTATACAGGGGGCCGATGGCTACACCTTC. Amino acid sequence: CASSIQGADGYTF.

This clone came up a few times. This sequence joins TRBV5-1 and TRBJ1-5; 8 bases match TRBD1. Germline V gives CDR1 SGHRS, CDR2 YFSETQ. The CDR3 has 16 amino acids. J lost 2 bases, V lost 4 bases, and 8 bases had no gene match. The CDR3, as DNA: TGCGCCAGCAGCCTCACAGGGGGTAAAGGCAATCAGCCCCAGCATTTT. Its protein is CASSLTGGKGNQPQHF. The whole variable domain, filled in from reference TRBV5-1 and TRBJ1-5, reads KAGVTQTPRYLIKTRGQQVTLSCSPISGHRSVSWYQQTPGQGLQFLFEYFSETQRNKGNFPGRFSGRQFSNSRSEMNVSTLELGDSALYLCASSLTGGKGNQPQHFGDGTRLSIL.

V gene TRBV27 combines with J gene TRBJ2-7, with D perhaps TRBD1 (5 bases). The CDR3 consists of 13 residues. Germline V gives CDR1 MNHEY, CDR2 SMNVEV (reference sequence). V lost 9 bases and J 1 base, leaving 13 bases between the germline ends. The CDR3 DNA reads TGTGCCAGTCAAGGGGTCTGGTCCTACGAGCAGTACTTC. Translating it yields CASQGVWSYEQYF.

The V gene is TRBV5-5, the J gene TRBJ1-1, with 7 nucleotides matching TRBD1. With V trimmed by 1 base and J by 7 bases, 7 bases remained unmatched. CDR1 and CDR2 (germline): SGHKS, YYEKEE (reference sequence). This CDR3 comprises 14 residues. The CDR3 DNA follows: TGTGCCAGCAGCTTGCGACAGGGTGCCTATGAAGCTTTCTTT. This translates into CASSLRQGAYEAFF.

The chain uses TRBV10-1 and TRBJ1-1; D gene ambiguous. Trimming removed 0 bases at V and 2 bases at J, with 7 bases between. CDR3 size: 14 residues. Germline assignment: CDR1 WNHNN and CDR2 SYGVQD (reference sequence). The DNA of the CDR3 is TGCGCCAGCAGTGAGTCGGTAGTTAACACTGAAGCTTTCTTT. Translation gives CASSESVVNTEAFF.

The CDR3 reads CASSPNDGASGNTIYF. Here the CDR3 DNA reads TGTGCCAGCTCACCTAACGATGGGGCCTCTGGAAACACCATATATTTT. The rearrangement uses TRBV18 and TRBJ1-3; possible D gene TRBD1, 5 bases. The germline CDR1 and CDR2 sequences are KGHSH and LQKENI. The CDR3 loop spans 16 amino acids. V gave up 3 bases and J gave up 0 bases, with 12 bases separating them.

The DNA for the CDR3 is TGTGCCAGTAGTATGCCTCGACAGGGATTTTATGGCTACACCTTC. Translation: CASSMPRQGFYGYTF. The gene calls are TRBV19 and TRBJ1-2; TRBD1 agrees at 7 bases. The CDR3 contains 15 residues. Per germline, CDR1 LNHDA and CDR2 SQIVND (reference sequence). V was pared by 3 bases and J by 5 bases, with 9 bases of the junction left unmatched.

This chain uses TRBV29-1 with TRBJ1-2; D gene uncertain. CDR1 SQVTM and CDR2 ANQGSEA come from the germline V gene. The CDR3 length is 12 residues. V shed 4 bases and J shed 3 bases, with 9 bases lying between them. CDR3 sequence (DNA): TGCAGCGTTGGGACTCTATACTATGGCTACACCTTC. Its protein product is CSVGTLYYGYTF.

This clone was seen once. V gene TRBV6-1 combines with J gene TRBJ2-7, with D possibly matching TRBD1 (5 bases). The CDR3 covers 15 residues. The V end lost 3 bases, the J end lost 0 bases, and 12 bases lay between the germline ends. CDR1 and CDR2 from the germline V gene are MNHNS and SASEGT. In DNA form, the CDR3 reads TGTGCCAGCAGTGATCCTGGGGCGAGCTCCTACGAGCAGTACTTC. It is translated as CASSDPGASSYEQYF.

This rearrangement joins TRBV7-9 to TRBJ2-5; TRBD2 matches at 7 bases. The CDR3 is 16 amino acids. The ends lost 5 bases at V and 0 bases at J; junction bases unmatched: 9. Germline loops: CDR1 SEHNR, CDR2 FQNEAQ (reference sequence). The CDR3 protein is CASSHRAGVYQETQYF. The CDR3 DNA follows: TGTGCCAGCAGCCACCGGGCGGGGGTATACCAAGAGACCCAGTACTTC.

The chain links TRBV11-3 to TRBJ2-2, with 10 bases that match TRBD1. The CDR3 contains 15 residues. Unmatched junction bases numbered 3, after V lost 3 bases and J lost 5 bases. Germline-derived CDR1 and CDR2 are SGHNT and YENEEA. The DNA for the CDR3 is TGTGCCAGCAGCTTGGGGACAGGGGTTACCGGGGAGCTGTTTTTT. This encodes CASSLGTGVTGELFF.

The chain recombines TRBV29-1 with TRBJ1-2; D ambiguous. V lost 3 bases, J lost 4 bases, and 12 bases lay in between. The CDR3 runs to 13 residues. The germline V gene encodes CDR1 SQVTM and CDR2 ANQGSEA. The CDR3 protein is CSVDLSAGYGYTF. The CDR3, as DNA: TGCAGCGTTGATCTGAGTGCAGGCTATGGCTACACCTTC.

The J gene is TRBJ2-7, the V gene TRBV6-5; 10 bases are a match to TRBD2. CDR1 is MNHEY, CDR2 SVGAGI, per germline. Trimming cost V 6 bases and J 0 bases; bases outside gene matches: 5. The CDR3 extends over 15 amino acids. CDR3 bases: TGTGCCAGCAGGGTAGCGGGGGGACTCTCCTACGAGCAGTACTTC. Amino acids: CASRVAGGLSYEQYF.

V is TRBV5-1 and J is TRBJ1-2; 7 positions match TRBD1. Germline lookup yields CDR1 SGHRS and CDR2 YFSETQ. CDR3 length equals 13 residues. The V segment lost 5 bases and the J segment 6 bases; nucleotides outside the gene matches: 7. The CDR3 region is CASRFDRADGYTF. The CDR3 nucleotides read TGCGCCAGCAGATTTGACAGGGCGGATGGCTACACCTTC.

This chain connects TRBV2 to TRBJ2-1; D remains unclear. CDR3 length: 11 amino acids. V was pared by 6 bases and J by 6 bases, with 6 bases between. The V gene's germline CDR1 is SNHLY and CDR2 FYNNEI. The CDR3: CASRYSNEQFF. The CDR3 DNA follows: TGTGCCAGCAGATACTCCAATGAGCAGTTCTTC.

The chain employs TRBV7-9 and TRBJ2-3, with D perhaps TRBD1 (5 bases). Trimming took 3 bases from V and 13 from J, leaving 20 bases between them. CDR3 size: 14 residues. Germline loops: CDR1 SEHNR, CDR2 FQNEAQ (reference sequence). The chain's CDR3 is CASSLPFRTQGEYF. CDR3 nucleotides: TGTGCCAGCAGCTTGCCCTTCCGGACACAAGGGGAGTATTTT. The full variable domain, in which reference TRBV7-9 and TRBJ2-3 provide the parts outside the CDR3, is DTGVSQNPRHKITKRGQNVTFRCDPISEHNRLYWYRQTLGQGPEFLTYFQNEAQLEKSRLLSDRFSAERPKGSFSTLEIQRTEQGDSAMYLCASSLPFRTQGEYFGPGTRLTVL.

The chain recombines TRBV10-2 with TRBJ1-2; D is uncertain. Trimming shortened V by 0 bases and J by 5 bases, and 10 bases separated the two germline ends. Germline loops: CDR1 WSHSY, CDR2 SAAADI. This CDR3 has 14 residues. The CDR3 region has the DNA TGCGCCAGCAGTGAGTCGGTCCCCCAGTATGGCTACACCTTC. Its translation: CASSESVPQYGYTF.

The gene calls are TRBV27 and TRBJ2-2, with 11 nucleotides matching TRBD1. The trim removed 6 bases at V and 6 bases at J, leaving 3 bases unmatched. The CDR3 is 14 amino acids. Germline lookup yields CDR1 MNHEY and CDR2 SMNVEV (reference sequence). The CDR3 bases are TGTGCCAGCAGGCCGGGACAGGGGGCCGGGGAGCTGTTTTTT. It codes for CASRPGQGAGELFF.

This clone occurred once. The same CDR3 can be traced to other DNA sequences in this sample. V is TRBV30 and J is TRBJ1-5, with D perhaps matching TRBD1 (5 bases). Germline V gene sequence: CDR1 GTSNPN, CDR2 SVGIG (reference sequence). V was trimmed by 2 bases and J by 5 bases, leaving 10 bases between them. The CDR3 spans 13 residues. CDR3 protein: CAWSLGGDQPQHF. The CDR3 DNA reads TGTGCCTGGAGTCTAGGAGGGGATCAGCCCCAGCATTTT.

This rearrangement joins TRBV7-9 to TRBJ1-5; 7 positions match TRBD1. Trimming cost V 5 bases and J 9 bases; bases outside gene matches: 10. CDR3 length equals 14 residues. Germline V lookup: CDR1 SEHNR, CDR2 FQNEAQ (reference sequence). CDR3 sequence reads: CASSPTDRERPQHF. In nucleotides, the CDR3 is TGTGCCAGCAGCCCGACCGACAGGGAACGGCCCCAGCATTTT.

V is TRBV7-3 and J is TRBJ2-1; 13 nucleotides align to TRBD2. This CDR3 has 18 amino acids. Per germline, CDR1 SGHTA and CDR2 FQGTGA. After removal of 0 bases from V and 6 bases from J, the junction contained 8 bases not matched to a gene. As DNA, the CDR3 is TGTGCCAGCAGCTTAACTGCCTCCCGACTAGCGGGGGGCAATGAGCAGTTCTTC. Translated, it gives CASSLTASRLAGGNEQFF.

The chain employs TRBV5-1 and TRBJ2-7; TRBD2 might be the D (5 bases). The CDR3 is 12 amino acids. V was shortened by 5 bases and J by 4 bases, with 10 bases between the two germline ends. Germline values: CDR1 SGHRS, CDR2 YFSETQ. The CDR3 nucleotides are TGCGCCAGCAGGGCGGGTGCGTACGAGCAGTACTTC. Its translation is CASRAGAYEQYF.

The chain combines TRBV2 with TRBJ2-1, with D possibly matching TRBD1 (6 bases). Per the germline V gene, CDR1 is SNHLY and CDR2 is FYNNEI. V gave up 2 bases and J gave up 2 bases, with 10 bases separating them. The CDR3 loop spans 15 amino acids. CDR3 bases: TGTGCCAGCAGTGAATGGACAGAAACCTACAATGAGCAGTTCTTC. Protein: CASSEWTETYNEQFF.

This clone came up once. The J gene is TRBJ2-2, the V gene TRBV5-1; weak D call: TRBD2 (6 bases). Trimming removed 6 bases at V and 1 base at J, with 19 bases between. CDR3 length equals 17 residues. Germline V gene sequence: CDR1 SGHRS, CDR2 YFSETQ. The CDR3 DNA reads as TGCGCCAGCAAGCGGGCGGACATGACCAAGAACACCGGGGAGCTGTTTTTT. Its protein is CASKRADMTKNTGELFF. Using reference TRBV5-1 and TRBJ2-2 for the parts outside the CDR3, the full variable domain is KAGVTQTPRYLIKTRGQQVTLSCSPISGHRSVSWYQQTPGQGLQFLFEYFSETQRNKGNFPGRFSGRQFSNSRSEMNVSTLELGDSALYLCASKRADMTKNTGELFFGEGSRLTVL.